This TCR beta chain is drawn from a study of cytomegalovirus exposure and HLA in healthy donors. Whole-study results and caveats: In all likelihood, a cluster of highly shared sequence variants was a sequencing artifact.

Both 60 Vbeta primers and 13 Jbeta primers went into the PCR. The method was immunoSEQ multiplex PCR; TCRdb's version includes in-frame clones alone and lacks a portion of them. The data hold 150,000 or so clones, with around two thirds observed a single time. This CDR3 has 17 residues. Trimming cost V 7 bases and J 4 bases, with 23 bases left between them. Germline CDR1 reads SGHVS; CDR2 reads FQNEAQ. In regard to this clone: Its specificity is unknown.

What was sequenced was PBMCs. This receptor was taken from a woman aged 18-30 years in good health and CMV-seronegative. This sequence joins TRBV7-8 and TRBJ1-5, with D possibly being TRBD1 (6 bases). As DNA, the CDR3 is TGTGCCAGCACCCCACAGGGAGGGGCTGGAATAAATCAGCCCCAGCATTTT. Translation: CASTPQGGAGINQPQHF.